Detailed here is one T cell receptor beta chain. Its antigen is currently unknown. The use of a sample-barcoded 5' primer and a J-beta primer mix characterized a second PCR of about 7 to 12 cycles. Each CDR3 protein gets one entry after TCRdb re-called the 5' RACE reads with MiXCR. The table records about 1 million distinct CDR3 sequences, 40% to 55% of them present only once. The entry originates in a study of blood T cells in healthy people across ages. Study-wide results and caveats: Per-million-T-cell TCR beta diversity fell roughly linearly with age.

In terms of origin and age, donors were healthy Caucasian individuals from Russia aged roughly 6 to 95. Total RNA extracted from each sample amounted to at least 6 micrograms. This CDR3 has 11 amino acids. The chain combines TRBV21-1 with TRBJ2-3; the table's D call, TRBD1, has no DNA check behind it. TRBV21-1 is flagged as a pseudogene. Sequencing used blood. The TCR originated in a woman between 55 and 75 years old in good health. The CDR3 coding sequence is TGTGCCAGCTTTCGGGGGGATACGCAGTATTTT. This gives the protein CASFRGDTQYF.